The 13 T cell receptor beta chains in this list originate from one sample, sequenced in a study of beta chain features in type 1 diabetes. Overall study findings and caveats: The study found moderately but significantly shorter TCRB CDR3s in all four CD4+ subsets of Type 1 diabetes patients.

These receptors' targets are unknown. Since all of the isolated RNA was reverse transcribed, expressed TCRB transcripts were what got sequenced. Sequencing used immunoSEQ multiplex PCR; TCRdb keeps in-frame clones, though not all of them. The sample records 150,000 to 170,000 clones, about a tenth being singletons. The sequencing input was central memory CD4+ T cells from blood. The receptors here all came from a man between 25 and 39 years old with type 1 diabetes.

The chain carries TRBV28 and TRBJ2-3; TRBD1 matches 8 bases. There are 16 residues in the CDR3. The germline V gene encodes CDR1 MDHEN and CDR2 SYDVKM. V lost 6 bases and J lost 2; bases outside the gene matches: 10. The CDR3 protein is CASSPGGSAHTDTQYF. As DNA, the CDR3 is TGTGCCAGCAGCCCAGGGGGCTCAGCACACACAGATACGCAGTATTTT. Together with reference TRBV28 and TRBJ2-3, the CDR3 gives the full variable domain: DVKVTQSSRYLVKRTGEKVFLECVQDMDHENMFWYRQDPGLGLRLIYFSYDVKMKEKGDIPEGYSVSREKKERFSLILESASTNQTSMYLCASSPGGSAHTDTQYFGPGTRLTVL.

In nucleotides, the CDR3 is TGCGCCAGCAGCCTCCGGGACTACACCATTATTACAGAGACCCAGTACTTC. Translating it yields CASSLRDYTIITETQYF. V is TRBV4-1 and J is TRBJ2-5; 7 bases line up with TRBD2. The CDR3 runs to 17 residues. The junction had 15 bases not matched to a gene; V was cut back by 4 bases and J by 4 bases. Germline CDR1 reads MGHRA; CDR2 reads YSYEKL.

This clone was observed a few times. A read error may account for a junction end that differs from germline. The V and J genes are TRBV6-5 and TRBJ2-3; 7 positions agree with TRBD1. Germline loops: CDR1 MNHEY, CDR2 SVGAGI. This CDR3 comprises 15 residues. The CDR3 loop is CASRYSTGDTDTQYF. CDR3 DNA: TGTGCCAGCAGGTACTCTACAGGGGACACAGATACGCAGTATTTT.

This chain links TRBV6-6 with TRBJ2-7; D uncertain. Germline values: CDR1 MNHNY, CDR2 SVGAGI (reference sequence). V dropped 2 bases and J dropped 1 base, with 6 bases sitting between them. The length of the CDR3 is 13 residues. The CDR3, as DNA: TGTGCCAGCAGTTACGACTTATCCTACGAGCAGTACTTC. It yields the protein CASSYDLSYEQYF.

The sample holds many counts of this clone. The rearrangement links TRBV7-8 to TRBJ2-1, with D maybe TRBD2 (6 bases). Germline V CDR1 and CDR2: SGHVS, FQNEAQ. The CDR3 covers 14 residues. The germline V and J ends were trimmed by 2 bases and 8 bases, with 13 bases remaining between them. In DNA form, the CDR3 reads TGTGCCAGCAGCTTACTTACTAGCACAGATGAGCAGTTCTTC. Translation: CASSLLTSTDEQFF.

This clone was counted only a few times. V and J are TRBV27 and TRBJ2-7; D may be TRBD1 (5 bases). The V gene's germline CDR1 is MNHEY and CDR2 SMNVEV (reference sequence). The V and J ends lost 4 bases and 3 bases respectively, with 13 bases between them. This CDR3 is built from 14 residues. CDR3 sequence (DNA): TGTGCCAGCAGTTCCAAACCCGACAGCTACGAGCAGTACTTC. Translating it yields CASSSKPDSYEQYF.

This clone was counted a few times. A junction end diverges from the germline sequence, so it may reflect a read error. The V and J genes are TRBV18 and TRBJ2-5; 11 bases align to TRBD1. Germline V gene lookup returns CDR1 KGHSH and CDR2 LQKENI. The CDR3 runs 16 residues. The CDR3 nucleotides read TGTGCCAGCTCAGCACCTCCCGGGACAGGGGGGGAGACCCAGTACTTC. Protein sequence: CASSAPPGTGGETQYF.

This clone came up a few times. The V call is TRBV6-5, the J call TRBJ2-4; TRBD2 matches 8 bases. The CDR3 extends over 12 amino acids. CDR1 is MNHEY, CDR2 SVGAGI, per germline. Trimming cost V 8 bases and J 6 bases; bases outside gene matches: 3. CDR3 coding DNA: TGTGCCAGCGGCAGCGGGAGAAACATTCAGTACTTC. It is translated as CASGSGRNIQYF.

This rearrangement joins TRBV28 to TRBJ2-5; D perhaps matches TRBD2 (5 bases). Trimming removed 6 bases from V and 7 bases from J, with 15 bases in between. Germline assignment: CDR1 MDHEN and CDR2 SYDVKM. The CDR3 has 13 residues. CDR3 DNA sequence: TGTGCCAGCAGGTCTGGACTGTGGGGGACCCAGTACTTC. Its protein product is CASRSGLWGTQYF.

This clone was detected a few times. The chain has TRBV7-3 and TRBJ2-5; D is possibly TRBD2 (7 bases). CDR1 SGHTA and CDR2 FQGTGA come from the germline V gene. V dropped 4 bases and J dropped 5 bases, with 17 bases sitting between them. The CDR3 runs to 15 residues. Written as DNA, the CDR3 is TGTGCCAGCAGCTCAAAGGGGGGGCGATGGGAGACCCAGTACTTC. It encodes CASSSKGGRWETQYF. Together with reference TRBV7-3 and TRBJ2-5, the CDR3 gives the full variable domain: GAGVSQTPSNKVTEKGKYVELRCDPISGHTALYWYRQSLGQGPEFLIYFQGTGAADDSGLPNDRFFAVRPEGSVSTLKIQRTERGDSAVYLCASSSKGGRWETQYFGPGTRLLVL.

CDR3: CASSAGTSGRASPETQYF. CDR3 nucleotides: TGTGCCAGCAGCGCCGGGACTAGCGGGAGGGCCTCTCCTGAGACCCAGTACTTC. The chain links TRBV5-4 to TRBJ2-5; 16 positions match TRBD2. The CDR3 runs 18 residues. Trimming cost V 4 bases and J 5 bases; bases outside gene matches: 11. Germline-derived CDR1 and CDR2 are SGHNT and YYREEE (reference sequence).

This clone was found many times. This chain joins TRBV18 and TRBJ2-7; D is undetermined. This CDR3 contains 13 residues. Germline V lookup: CDR1 KGHSH, CDR2 LQKENI. V shed 4 bases and J shed 5 bases, with 12 bases lying between them. In DNA form, the CDR3 reads TGTGCCAGCTCACTGGGCAGGAACGACGAGCAGTACTTC. It specifies CASSLGRNDEQYF.

The rearrangement uses TRBV29-1 and TRBJ2-5, with 8 bases identical to TRBD1. Judging by the DNA end, TRBJ2-7 fits better; the J call may be wrong. In germline, CDR1 is SQVTM, CDR2 ANQGSEA. CDR3 length: 13 amino acids. In DNA, the CDR3 is TGCAGCGCCCAGGGGGCTGCGGGCTACGAGCAGTACTTC. The encoded protein is CSAQGAAGYEQYF.